Listed below are T cell receptor beta chains from one sample, sequenced in a study of CD8 T cells in Susac syndrome. TCRdb redid the calling of the immunoSEQ multiplex PCR reads with MiXCR, one entry per CDR3 protein. The sample consists of 300,000 or so distinct CDR3 sequences, just over 90% of them appearing once. Sequencing was done on a sample of CD4+ T cells from PBMCs. These receptors were collected from a human donor with multiple sclerosis. Each CDR3 is given without its conserved first and last residue. A D gene is named only where the DNA matches it firmly. Clone sizes are given selectively: once, few, many, or a class where the clone is expanded.

CDR3 protein | clone size | D gene | J gene | V gene
ASSHGDGATYNEQF | . | . | TRBJ2-1 | TRBV5-1
ASSTKGQGRNQPQH | . | TRBD1 | TRBJ1-5 | TRBV5-6
ASNSPGATNEKLF | . | . | TRBJ1-4 | TRBV2
ATSDFREAKNIQY | . | . | TRBJ2-4 | TRBV24-1
ASGEGARDTEAF | few | TRBD1 | TRBJ1-1 | TRBV11-2
ASSPLPVGTRRETQY | . | . | TRBJ2-5 | TRBV18
SARADRGRVEQY | once | TRBD1 | TRBJ2-7 | TRBV20-1
ASTGARTDTQY | . | . | TRBJ2-3 | TRBV19
ASSEVLGRNTEAF | . | . | TRBJ1-1 | TRBV2
ASSSSSGRGEQY | . | TRBD2 | TRBJ2-7 | TRBV27
ASSRTGTVYGYT | . | TRBD1 | TRBJ1-2 | TRBV7-2
ASSQGPGVYSNQPQH | . | . | TRBJ1-5 | TRBV3-1
ASSPSRAGTTGELF | once | . | TRBJ2-2 | TRBV5-1
ASSPPGAGNSPLH | . | . | TRBJ1-6 | TRBV7-9
ASSLEQSTEAF | . | . | TRBJ1-1 | TRBV9
ASSHGRANTGELF | . | TRBD2 | TRBJ2-2 | TRBV7-2
ASEDRGSTDTQY | . | TRBD1 | TRBJ2-3 | TRBV3-1
ASMEGGWADTQY | . | . | TRBJ2-3 | TRBV25-1
ASSLTDVTGELF | . | . | TRBJ2-2 | TRBV18
ASSFSGGGSPLH | . | . | TRBJ1-6 | TRBV5-1
SARLPSPGLPLNEQF | . | TRBD2 | TRBJ2-1 | TRBV20-1
SVGITSRRGEQF | . | . | TRBJ2-1 | TRBV29-1
ASSLSALNIGLGTEAF | . | . | TRBJ1-1 | TRBV7-9
ASSERTGSSGANVLT | once | . | TRBJ2-6 | TRBV5-1
SGRGDSYTQY | . | . | TRBJ2-3 | TRBV29-1
ATSRDQTQGGYT | . | . | TRBJ1-2 | TRBV15
ASSPRSGGSQNIQY | . | TRBD2 | TRBJ2-4 | TRBV27
ATSDSRDRGGNYGYT | . | TRBD1 | TRBJ1-2 | TRBV24-1
ASSRRGECYT | . | . | TRBJ1-2 | TRBV23-1
ASSLGPSGQRYEQY | . | TRBD1 | TRBJ2-7 | TRBV7-2
ASSSRRAGFRDTQY | . | . | TRBJ2-3 | TRBV21-1
ASSTSRGVGELF | . | . | TRBJ2-2 | TRBV9
ASSPGDNLSYGYT | . | . | TRBJ1-2 | TRBV18
SVQNYGYT | . | . | TRBJ1-2 | TRBV29-1
ASSPTENTEAF | few | . | TRBJ1-1 | TRBV18
ASSSNLAGVGEQY | . | TRBD2 | TRBJ2-7 | TRBV6-2/TRBV6-3
ASSEGQGVAPHLF | . | TRBD1 | TRBJ2-1 | TRBV2
ASSLVPSEQY | . | . | TRBJ2-7 | TRBV13
ASSQDPGGMGQPQH | . | TRBD1 | TRBJ1-5 | TRBV3-1
ASRDRGHSEAF | . | TRBD1 | TRBJ1-1 | TRBV11-3
ASSFGRDGGEQY | . | . | TRBJ2-7 | TRBV5-1
ASSGGINQPQH | few | . | TRBJ1-5 | TRBV19
ASSSDIPLAGELF | . | . | TRBJ2-2 | TRBV5-1
ASSVGASGSGQETQY | . | TRBD2 | TRBJ2-5 | TRBV9
ASSESDRNQPQH | . | . | TRBJ1-5 | TRBV10-2
ASSSARGRAAYEQY | . | . | TRBJ2-7 | TRBV6-6
ASRTGTSINEQF | . | TRBD2 | TRBJ2-1 | TRBV2
ASSYRTGELF | . | . | TRBJ2-2 | TRBV6-5
ASSPRDRLNYGYT | . | TRBD1 | TRBJ1-2 | TRBV3-1
ASRPSWTAKNYGYT | . | . | TRBJ1-2 | TRBV21-1
AWSTRTGYTEAF | . | TRBD1 | TRBJ1-1 | TRBV30
ASIRTSGGGTDTQY | . | TRBD2 | TRBJ2-3 | TRBV6-1
ASELARHTGELF | . | TRBD2 | TRBJ2-2 | TRBV10-2
ATGFSRVSYEQY | . | . | TRBJ2-7 | TRBV15
ASSQSLAVSKETQY | . | TRBD2 | TRBJ2-5 | TRBV4-3
ASSLAGFNTEAF | . | . | TRBJ1-1 | TRBV11-2
SVGDRGNSPLH | . | TRBD1 | TRBJ1-6 | TRBV29-1
ASSHGTGVNEKLF | . | TRBD1 | TRBJ1-4 | TRBV23-1
ASSIGPPARGQPQH | . | TRBD1 | TRBJ1-5 | TRBV19
ASSLNGGQAF | . | . | TRBJ1-1 | TRBV5-1